The 11 T cell receptor beta chains presented below share a single source sample, sequenced in a study of shared clonotypes between healthy human individuals. Generated by immunoSEQ multiplex PCR, the TCRdb table keeps only in-frame clones and is missing some. Counted here are a few million clones, just under 95% occurring once; the ten biggest clones make up 0.37%. Sequencing was carried out using naive CD4+ T cells from PBMCs. Regarding subset: CD45RA+ positively selected. The receptors derive from a man younger than 35 in good health. Some clones in this sample may be carry-over from other donors' samples.

The chain couples TRBV6-1 to TRBJ2-1, with 13 nucleotides matching TRBD2. The ends lost 0 bases at V and 14 bases at J; junction bases unmatched: 10. CDR3 length equals 16 residues. Germline V gene lookup returns CDR1 MNHNS and CDR2 SASEGT. The CDR3 loop reads CASSEARGLAGSNEFF. The DNA of the CDR3 is TGTGCCAGCAGTGAAGCGCGGGGACTAGCGGGAAGCAACGAGTTCTTC.

The CDR3 DNA reads TGTGCCAGCTCACCTACGGGGGCCGTAAACACCGGGGAGCTGTTTTTT. It encodes CASSPTGAVNTGELFF. The rearrangement links TRBV18 to TRBJ2-2; D is perhaps TRBD1 or TRBD2 (6 bases each). The CDR3 length is 16 residues. The V end lost 3 bases, the J end lost 2 bases, and 13 bases lay between the germline ends. Per germline, CDR1 KGHSH and CDR2 LQKENI.

This clone appeared once. The CDR3 DNA sequence: TGTGCCACCAGCACAACCGGGAGGGGGTCAGATACGCAGTATTTT. Translating it yields CATSTTGRGSDTQYF. The V and J genes are TRBV15 and TRBJ2-3, with 8 bases aligning to TRBD2. The trim removed 4 bases at V and 4 bases at J, leaving 7 bases unmatched. The germline V gene encodes CDR1 LNHNV and CDR2 YYDKDF (reference sequence). This CDR3 is built from 15 residues. Full variable domain (remainder filled in from reference TRBV15 and TRBJ2-3): DAMVIQNPRYQVTQFGKPVTLSCSQTLNHNVMYWYQQKSSQAPKLLFHYYDKDFNNEADTPDNFQSRRPNTSFCFLDIRSPGLGDTAMYLCATSTTGRGSDTQYFGPGTRLTVL.

This rearrangement joins TRBV29-1 to TRBJ1-1; no reliable D call. Trimming took off 2 bases at V and 4 bases at J, with 14 bases between the two ends. The germline V gene has CDR1 SQVTM and CDR2 ANQGSEA. This CDR3 contains 14 residues. The CDR3 reads CSVENEIGITEAFF. Here the CDR3 DNA reads TGCAGCGTTGAAAATGAGATAGGAATCACTGAAGCTTTCTTT. The complete variable domain, with remaining parts taken from reference TRBV29-1 and TRBJ1-1, reads SAVISQKPSRDICQRGTSLTIQCQVDSQVTMMFWYRQQPGQSLTLIATANQGSEATYESGFVIDKFPISRPNLTFSTLTVSNMSPEDSSIYLCSVENEIGITEAFFGQGTRLTVV.

V usage is TRBV7-3 and J usage is TRBJ2-2; no clear D gene. Germline V CDR1 and CDR2: SGHTA, FQGTGA. The CDR3 has 14 residues. The V gene lost 5 bases and the J gene lost 0 bases, with 7 bases spanning the gap. CDR3 sequence reads: CASSPDTNTGELFF. In nucleotides, the CDR3 is TGTGCCAGCAGCCCCGACACGAACACCGGGGAGCTGTTTTTT.

V usage is TRBV2 and J usage is TRBJ2-2; D could derive from TRBD1 or TRBD2 (5 bases each). V shed 9 bases and J shed 7 bases, with 27 bases lying between them. The CDR3 totals 17 residues. The germline V gene encodes CDR1 SNHLY and CDR2 FYNNEI. CDR3 sequence reads: CASHSLGQYHGNGELFF. The CDR3 nucleotides are TGTGCCAGTCATTCTTTGGGGCAATACCACGGGAACGGGGAGCTGTTTTTT.

V is TRBV9 and J is TRBJ1-3; D possibly corresponds to TRBD1 (5 bases). The V and J ends lost 4 bases and 0 bases respectively, with 14 bases between them. The CDR3 consists of 16 residues. Germline assignment: CDR1 SGDLS and CDR2 YYNGEE. The chain's CDR3 is CASSLRAQSSGNTIYF. CDR3 sequence (DNA): TGTGCCAGCAGCCTCAGGGCTCAAAGCTCTGGAAACACCATATATTTT.

This rearrangement joins TRBV11-2 to TRBJ1-5; D call uncertain. Germline assignment: CDR1 SGHAT and CDR2 FQNNGV. The CDR3 totals 14 residues. The V end lost 5 bases, the J end lost 3 bases, and 11 bases lay between the germline ends. CDR3 sequence (DNA): TGTGCCAGCAGCGTTACAGACTCCAATCAGCCCCAGCATTTT. Amino acids: CASSVTDSNQPQHF.

The chain recombines TRBV5-1 with TRBJ2-1; 9 bases line up with TRBD2. Germline V CDR1 and CDR2: SGHRS, YFSETQ. CDR3 length equals 15 residues. V shed 9 bases, J shed 8 bases, and the junction held 15 bases outside the gene matches. DNA for the CDR3: TGCGCCACCGGTCCGGGGCCTAGCGGGAACCATGAGCAGTTCTTC. Amino acids: CATGPGPSGNHEQFF. Filled out from reference TRBV5-1 and TRBJ2-1, the complete variable domain reads KAGVTQTPRYLIKTRGQQVTLSCSPISGHRSVSWYQQTPGQGLQFLFEYFSETQRNKGNFPGRFSGRQFSNSRSEMNVSTLELGDSALYLCATGPGPSGNHEQFFGPGTRLTVL.

J is TRBJ2-7 and V is TRBV12-5, with TRBD1 matching over 8 bases. CDR1 is LGHNT, CDR2 FRNRAP, per germline. CDR3 length equals 14 residues. The V and J ends lost 6 bases and 5 bases, in that order; junction bases with no gene match: 9. The CDR3 is CASGRGTGGDEQYF. The CDR3 DNA reads TGTGCTAGTGGCCGGGGGACAGGAGGCGACGAGCAGTACTTC. The full variable domain, rest sourced from reference TRBV12-5 and TRBJ2-7, is DARVTQTPRHKVTEMGQEVTMRCQPILGHNTVFWYRQTMMQGLELLAYFRNRAPLDDSGMPKDRFSAEMPDATLATLKIQPSEPRDSAVYFCASGRGTGGDEQYFGPGTRLTVT.

The chain couples TRBV7-2 to TRBJ2-3; 7 bases fit TRBD1. CDR1 is SGHTA and CDR2 is FQGNSA in the germline V gene. The CDR3 totals 15 residues. J lost 1 base, V lost 5 bases, and 6 bases had no gene match. The CDR3 DNA reads TGTGCCAGCAGCCGTCAGGGGGTCCGCACAGATACGCAGTATTTT. The encoded protein is CASSRQGVRTDTQYF.